These T cell receptor beta chains were read from a single sample in a study of early T cells in non-severe SARS-CoV-2 infection. TCRdb reanalysed the 5' RACE reads using MiXCR and keeps one entry per CDR3 protein. The table shows around 30,000 distinct CDR3 sequences, with about 10% occurring only once. The specimen was whole blood. These receptors came from an adult who was a healthcare worker with PCR-confirmed SARS-CoV-2 infection or an uninfected control (not recorded which). The CDR3 runs from the conserved cysteine through the conserved F or W. The D gene is left open where the match is weak. Some rows mark clone size as missing; the rest say once, few, many or name a class of expanded clone.

clone_size d_call j_call v_call cdr3_nt cdr3_aa
many TRBD2 TRBJ2-1 TRBV20-1 TGCAGTGCAGCGGGGCGGGGGAGCTCCTACAATGAGCAGTTCTTC CSAAGRGSSYNEQFF
- - TRBJ2-5 TRBV2 TGTGCCAGCAGGATTCAGGGGCAAGAGACCCAGTACTTC CASRIQGQETQYF
few - TRBJ2-7 TRBV12-5 TGTGCTAGTGGTTCTATGAACGAGCAGTACTTC CASGSMNEQYF
- - TRBJ1-2 TRBV28 TGTGCCAGCAGTGATATTCGGGACGGCACTAACTATGGCTACACCTTC CASSDIRDGTNYGYTF
few TRBD1 TRBJ1-2 TRBV11-2 TGTGCCAGCAGCCCCCCTACCGGGACAGGGTGGAGCTACACCTTC CASSPPTGTGWSYTF
- TRBD1 TRBJ1-2 TRBV20-1 TGCAGTGCTAGAGATTCGGGACAGGGGATCTATGGCTACACCTTC CSARDSGQGIYGYTF
many - TRBJ2-7 TRBV6-5 TGTGCCAGCAGTTACTCTCCACAAACCTACGAGCAGTACTTC CASSYSPQTYEQYF
- TRBD1 TRBJ1-1 TRBV7-9 TGTGCCAGCAGCGGGGGACAGGACACTGAAGCTTTCTTT CASSGGQDTEAFF
many TRBD1 TRBJ1-5 TRBV18 TGTGCCAGCTCCACAGGGGAAAATCAGCCCCAGCATTTT CASSTGENQPQHF
- - TRBJ2-7 TRBV7-2 TGTGCCAGCAGCTTAGGGGTCGGGGCCTACGAGCAGTACTTC CASSLGVGAYEQYF
few - TRBJ2-2 TRBV4-3 TGCGCCAGCAGCCAGACGGGGGTTTGGTCCGGGGAGCTGTTTTTT CASSQTGVWSGELFF
many - TRBJ1-1 TRBV29-1 TGCAGCGTGCCCGGACAGCCTGGGTGGACTGAAGCTTTCTTT CSVPGQPGWTEAFF
many - TRBJ1-1 TRBV11-1 TGTGCCAGCAGTTCACAGCCCTTGAACACTGAAGCTTTCTTT CASSSQPLNTEAFF
medium-sized TRBD1 TRBJ2-5 TRBV29-1 TGCAGCGCGAGCGGGACAGGGGGCGAGACCCAGTACTTC CSASGTGGETQYF
many TRBD2 TRBJ2-7 TRBV7-8 TGTGCCAGCAGCCTGGGACTAGCGAGCGAGCAGTACTTC CASSLGLASEQYF
- - TRBJ1-4 TRBV3-1 TGTGCCAGCAGCCAGCGCAGGGAGGGGAATGAAAAACTGTTTTTT CASSQRREGNEKLFF